These 8 T cell receptor beta chains were sequenced from one sample in a study of blood T cell repertoires in COVID-19 (dated by TCRdb to 2018 to 2021). Libraries were prepared through the immunoSEQ multiplex PCR assay. TCRdb provides this immuneACCESS table in a form limited to in-frame rearrangements. Some clones are lacking; in checked studies, under half of them reflect an unresolved V gene, and why the rest are absent is not known. This sample lists 250,000 to 400,000 clones; 90% were detected once. Less than 3.5% of the sample rests with the top ten. Sequencing was performed on peripheral blood. The receptor source for this set is a woman aged 30 to 39 with COVID-19, enrolled during active disease.

The genes are TRBV28 and TRBJ2-3, with D perhaps matching TRBD1 (5 bases). Trimming removed 10 bases at V and 2 bases at J, with 19 bases between. Germline-derived CDR1 and CDR2 are MDHEN and SYDVKM. CDR3 size: 15 residues. The CDR3 region has the DNA TGTGCCACACTGGGAAGGGGCTTGGCCACAGATACGCAGTATTTT. Translated: CATLGRGLATDTQYF.

J is TRBJ2-5 and V is TRBV18, with D hard to call. The CDR3 length is 13 residues. The germline V gene encodes CDR1 KGHSH and CDR2 LQKENI. The ends were cut back, 0 bases at V and 4 bases at J, with 6 bases in the middle. The CDR3 here is CASSPPNRETQYF. The CDR3 region has the DNA TGTGCCAGCTCACCACCAAACAGAGAGACCCAGTACTTC.

A note on this clone: Other DNA sequences in this specimen translate into the identical CDR3. The chain links TRBV18 to TRBJ2-5, with a weak D call TRBD1 (6 bases). The CDR3 has 12 residues. Germline V gene data show CDR1 as KGHSH and CDR2 as LQKENI. Deletions cut 2 bases from V and 5 bases from J, with 6 bases between. This CDR3 is CASSPRGETQYF. The CDR3 coding sequence is TGTGCCAGCTCACCAAGGGGGGAGACCCAGTACTTC.

The rearrangement uses TRBV10-3 and TRBJ1-6; 7 positions match TRBD1. The V segment lost 0 bases and the J segment 12 bases; nucleotides outside the gene matches: 5. Per the germline V gene, CDR1 is ENHRY and CDR2 is SYGVKD. CDR3 length: 14 residues. The CDR3 loop reads CAISESGGEGPLHF. The CDR3 bases are TGTGCCATCAGTGAGTCAGGGGGCGAAGGACCCCTCCACTTT.

The chain employs TRBV25-1 and TRBJ2-1, with D maybe TRBD2 (7 bases). The CDR3 has 16 residues. Looked up from germline, CDR1 is MGHDK and CDR2 is SYGVNS. The V and J ends lost 2 bases and 2 bases respectively, with 13 bases between them. The CDR3 region is CASSEPGAGAYNEQFF. CDR3 nucleotides: TGTGCCAGCAGTGAACCGGGGGCGGGAGCCTACAATGAGCAGTTCTTC.

The chain is built from TRBV6-1 and TRBJ1-2; D is ambiguous. Germline assignment: CDR1 MNHNS and CDR2 SASEGT. This CDR3 is 16 amino acids long. Trimming pared 2 bases from V and 9 bases from J, leaving 22 bases between. The CDR3 protein is CASSETPVLAGSSYTF. The CDR3, as DNA: TGTGCCAGCAGTGAAACCCCCGTGTTAGCGGGCTCTAGCTACACCTTC.

This clone was detected a few times. The chain employs TRBV21-1 and TRBJ2-3; the table's D call TRBD2 went unverified against the DNA. TRBV21-1 is termed a pseudogene. CDR3 length: 15 residues. Here the CDR3 reads CASSQTSGSTDTQYF. The CDR3 DNA sequence: TGTGCCAGCAGTCAGACTAGCGGGAGCACAGATACGCAGTATTTT.

The chain carries TRBV6-1 and TRBJ2-7; D possibly corresponds to TRBD1 (6 bases). V lost 0 bases and J 2 bases, leaving 8 bases between the germline ends. The CDR3 has 14 residues. Germline V gene lookup returns CDR1 MNHNS and CDR2 SASEGT. In DNA form, the CDR3 reads TGTGCCAGCAGTGAAGCAGGGGGAACCTACGAGCAGTACTTC. The encoded protein is CASSEAGGTYEQYF.